This T cell receptor (beta chain) originates from a study of PD-1 blockade in mismatch repair-deficient tumors. Study information: Patients had 12 mismatch repair-deficient cancer types and were previously treated and progressing.

Produced via immunoSEQ multiplex PCR; TCRdb's table is partial and in-frame only. Of about 51,000 clones in the sample, roughly 78% were seen once. Study outcomes and limitations: Tumor-resident clones, often undetectable pretreatment in blood, expanded then contracted after pembrolizumab.

With 2 bases removed from V and 6 bases from J, the gap between germline ends came to 11 bases. CDR1 SEHNR and CDR2 FQNEAQ come from the germline V gene (reference sequence). The CDR3 runs 14 residues. Mismatch repair deficiency was confirmed in all patients, by PCR or immunohistochemistry. Comments on this clone: Its matching antigen is unknown.

Source: peripheral blood, taken 4 weeks after starting pembrolizumab. This sequence was found in an adult with mismatch repair-deficient cancer. The gene calls are TRBV7-9 and TRBJ2-1; D unresolved. The CDR3 loop is CASSLSGGSNEQFF. The CDR3 coding sequence is TGTGCCAGCAGCTTATCGGGCGGCAGCAATGAGCAGTTCTTC.